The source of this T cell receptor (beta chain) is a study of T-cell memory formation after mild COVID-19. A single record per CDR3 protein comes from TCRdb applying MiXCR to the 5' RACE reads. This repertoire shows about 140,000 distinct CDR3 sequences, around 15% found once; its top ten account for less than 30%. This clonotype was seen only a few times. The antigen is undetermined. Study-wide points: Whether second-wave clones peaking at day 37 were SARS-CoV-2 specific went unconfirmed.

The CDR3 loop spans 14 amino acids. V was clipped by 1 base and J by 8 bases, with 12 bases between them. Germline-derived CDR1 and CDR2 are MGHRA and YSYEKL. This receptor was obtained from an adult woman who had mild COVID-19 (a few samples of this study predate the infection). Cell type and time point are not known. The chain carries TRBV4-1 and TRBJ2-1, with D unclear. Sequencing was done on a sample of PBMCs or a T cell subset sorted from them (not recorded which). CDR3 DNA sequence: TGCGCCAGCAGCCAAGCGGCGATGGTCGATGAGCAGTTCTTC. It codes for CASSQAAMVDEQFF.